Shown below are 32 T cell receptor beta chains from a single sample sequenced in a study of T cell repertoires in cytomegalovirus infection. Using its own MiXCR run on the reads, TCRdb lists one record per CDR3 protein. The table includes over 45,000 distinct CDR3 sequences, about 21% detected once. These TCRs' antigens remain unknown. The material was CD8+ T cells from cultured PBMCs, obtained from culture after CMV antigen stimulation. These receptors all stem from a human donor in good health (CMV status not recorded). Some clones in this sample may be carry-over from other donors' samples.

There are many counts of this clonotype. The rearrangement links TRBV15 to TRBJ2-1, with 7 bases lining up with TRBD1. CDR1 is LNHNV, CDR2 YYDKDF, per germline (reference sequence). The CDR3 is 16 residues long. With 2 bases clipped from V and 5 bases from J, the junction kept 9 bases outside the gene matches. CDR3 amino acids: CATSRPMTGWDNEQFF. The CDR3 DNA sequence: TGTGCCACCAGCAGACCCATGACAGGGTGGGACAATGAGCAGTTCTTC.

This clonotype has a handful of counts. V usage is TRBV7-6 and J usage is TRBJ2-5; D gene ambiguous. This CDR3 comprises 15 residues. Germline V gene lookup returns CDR1 SGHVS and CDR2 FNYEAQ. Trimming cost V 5 bases and J 2 bases, with 15 bases left between them. The CDR3 nucleotides are TGTGCCAGCAGCAAAAAGTTGAGCAAGCAAGAGACCCAGTACTTC. It specifies CASSKKLSKQETQYF. Filled out from reference TRBV7-6 and TRBJ2-5, the complete variable domain reads GAGVSQSPRYKVTKRGQDVALRCDPISGHVSLYWYRQALGQGPEFLTYFNYEAQQDKSGLPNDRFSAERPEGSISTLTIQRTEQRDSAMYRCASSKKLSKQETQYFGPGTRLLVL.

The V call is TRBV20-1, the J call TRBJ2-1; D gene unclear. This CDR3 region has 10 residues. CDR1 is DFQATT and CDR2 is SNEGSKA in the germline V gene (reference sequence). The V gene lost 2 bases and the J gene lost 6 bases, with 2 bases spanning the gap. DNA for the CDR3: TGCAGTGCTAGACCCAATGAGCAGTTCTTC. It yields the protein CSARPNEQFF.

V and J are TRBV6-1 and TRBJ2-5; 7 bases fit TRBD1. The CDR3 is made up of 18 amino acids. Germline-derived CDR1 and CDR2 are MNHNS and SASEGT. With V trimmed by 5 bases and J by 3 bases, 18 bases remained unmatched. CDR3 sequence: CASSSIWNWGQPKETQYF. In DNA form, the CDR3 reads TGTGCCAGCAGTTCCATATGGAATTGGGGACAGCCTAAAGAGACCCAGTACTTC.

This clonotype was counted at least ten times. The chain uses TRBV28 and TRBJ1-5; 8 nucleotides align to TRBD1. Germline-derived CDR1 and CDR2 are MDHEN and SYDVKM. V shed 3 bases and J 7 bases; nucleotides not matched to a gene: 5. The CDR3 is 14 amino acids. The CDR3 is CASSLDRESQPQHF. For the CDR3, the DNA is TGTGCCAGCAGTTTGGACAGGGAAAGCCAGCCCCAGCATTTT.

This clonotype was found a few times. The V call is TRBV15, the J call TRBJ1-5; the D is unclear. CDR1 and CDR2 from the germline V gene are LNHNV and YYDKDF (reference sequence). The CDR3 length is 13 residues. Trimming removed 5 bases at V and 0 bases at J, with 5 bases between. CDR3 DNA sequence: TGTGCCACCAGCTTACATAGCAATCAGCCCCAGCATTTT. Translating gives CATSLHSNQPQHF.

This clonotype was seen only a few times. The V call is TRBV12-5, the J call TRBJ2-1, with D tentatively TRBD1 or TRBD2 (6 bases each). This CDR3 comprises 12 residues. V lost 6 bases and J 9 bases, leaving 12 bases between the germline ends. The germline V gene has CDR1 LGHNT and CDR2 FRNRAP. CDR3 loop: CASGVGGGEQFF. DNA of the CDR3: TGTGCTAGTGGAGTGGGGGGCGGTGAGCAGTTCTTC.

In its sample, this clonotype was seen a few times. The CDR3 region has the DNA TGTGCCAGCTCAGAGACAGGGGCGATAGATACGCAGTATTTT. Amino acids: CASSETGAIDTQYF. The chain couples TRBV18 to TRBJ2-3; 8 bases align to TRBD1. V lost 5 bases to trimming and J lost 5 bases; unmatched junction nucleotides: 6. CDR1 KGHSH and CDR2 LQKENI come from the germline V gene. CDR3 size: 14 residues. The complete variable domain, with remaining parts taken from reference TRBV18 and TRBJ2-3, reads NAGVMQNPRHLVRRRGQEARLRCSPMKGHSHVYWYRQLPEEGLKFMVYLQKENIIDESGMPKERFSAEFPKEGPSILRIQQVVRGDSAAYFCASSETGAIDTQYFGPGTRLTVL.

The table lists this clonotype with a few counts. The rearrangement uses TRBV19 and TRBJ2-1; no definite D call. The CDR3 consists of 16 residues. Trimming removed 1 base from V and 0 bases from J, with 10 bases in between. Germline V gene sequence: CDR1 LNHDA, CDR2 SQIVND (reference sequence). The CDR3 bases are TGTGCCAGTAGTATAGGCGCAACCAGCTCCTACAATGAGCAGTTCTTC. Translating gives CASSIGATSSYNEQFF.

This clonotype was detected ten times or more. This chain connects TRBV7-8 to TRBJ2-3; D unclear. The V gene lost 5 bases and the J gene lost 4 bases, with 22 bases spanning the gap. Germline V gives CDR1 SGHVS, CDR2 FQNEAQ. This CDR3 region has 17 residues. The CDR3 DNA reads TGTGCCAGCAGCCCGAACCCATTAGGACCCATGGCAGATACGCAGTATTTT. This translates into CASSPNPLGPMADTQYF.

CDR3 region: CASSSGLAGDNEQFF. CDR3 in DNA: TGTGCCAGCAGCTCCGGACTAGCGGGGGACAATGAGCAGTTCTTC. The rearrangement joins TRBV7-2 to TRBJ2-1; 13 nucleotides align to TRBD2. Germline CDR1 and CDR2: SGHTA and FQGNSA. Trimming at V came to 4 bases and at J to 5 bases, leaving 2 bases not matched to a gene. The CDR3 covers 15 residues.

This clonotype was counted at least ten times. The chain uses TRBV7-9 and TRBJ2-4, with D perhaps matching TRBD1 (5 bases). The V end was cut by 5 bases, the J end by 11 bases, with 16 bases between. Germline assignment: CDR1 SEHNR and CDR2 FQNEAQ (reference sequence). This CDR3 has 13 amino acids. CDR3 coding DNA: TGTGCCAGCAGCAACGACAGTAGAAGGTTTCAGTACTTC. This translates into CASSNDSRRFQYF.

The chain has TRBV12-3 or TRBV12-4 and TRBJ2-7; unclear D gene. Trimming pared 1 base from V and 6 bases from J, leaving 10 bases between. The CDR3 runs 13 residues. As DNA, the CDR3 is TGTGCCAGCAGTTTAGGGCCGTCGGGCGAGCAGTACTTC. Amino acids: CASSLGPSGEQYF.

This clonotype was seen a handful of times. The rearrangement uses TRBV7-9 and TRBJ2-1; D could derive from TRBD1 or TRBD2 (6 bases each). Between the trimmed V and J ends, which lost 5 bases and 8 bases, there was a span of 19 bases. This CDR3 contains 15 residues. The germline V gene encodes CDR1 SEHNR and CDR2 FQNEAQ (reference sequence). CDR3: CASSGGPNLRDEQFF. CDR3 bases: TGTGCCAGCAGCGGGGGGCCTAACCTCAGGGATGAGCAGTTCTTC.

This sequence joins TRBV15 and TRBJ2-3; the D is unclear. The CDR3 loop spans 16 amino acids. CDR1 and CDR2 (germline): LNHNV, YYDKDF (reference sequence). The V end lost 0 bases, the J end lost 1 base, and 11 bases lay between the germline ends. CDR3 in DNA: TGTGCCACCAGCAGAGAGCGGTTGACGCGCACAGATACGCAGTATTTT. Its translation is CATSRERLTRTDTQYF. The full variable domain, rest sourced from reference TRBV15 and TRBJ2-3, is DAMVIQNPRYQVTQFGKPVTLSCSQTLNHNVMYWYQQKSSQAPKLLFHYYDKDFNNEADTPDNFQSRRPNTSFCFLDIRSPGLGDTAMYLCATSRERLTRTDTQYFGPGTRLTVL.

V gene TRBV6-5 combines with J gene TRBJ2-2, with TRBD1 as a possible D gene (6 bases). The CDR3 totals 14 residues. V lost 7 bases to trimming and J lost 5 bases, with 14 bases between them. Germline V gene sequence: CDR1 MNHEY, CDR2 SVGAGI. CDR3 DNA: TGTGCCAGCACCGACAGGCCGCCGACCGGGGAGCTGTTTTTT. Translating gives CASTDRPPTGELFF.

This rearrangement joins TRBV6-5 to TRBJ2-1; TRBD2 matches at 11 bases. Germline CDR1 and CDR2: MNHEY and SVGAGI. The CDR3 is 15 residues long. The V gene end was trimmed by 6 bases and the J gene end by 5 bases; junction bases not matched to a gene: 6. The DNA of the CDR3 is TGTGCCAGCAGCCCGGGACTAGCGGACCACAATGAGCAGTTCTTC. This translates into CASSPGLADHNEQFF.

This clonotype was observed a few times. The chain employs TRBV20-1 and TRBJ1-4; no clear D. CDR1 and CDR2 (germline): DFQATT, SNEGSKA (reference sequence). Trimming left V 5 bases short and J 6 bases short, with 16 bases between. The CDR3 sequence is 14 residues long. CDR3 residues: CSAGAQDHYEKLFF. CDR3 bases: TGCAGTGCTGGTGCCCAGGACCACTATGAAAAACTGTTTTTT.

The rearrangement uses TRBV7-8 and TRBJ1-3; a weak D match, TRBD1 (5 bases). The CDR3 spans 19 residues. V was clipped by 0 bases and J by 0 bases, with 18 bases between them. Germline V gene data show CDR1 as SGHVS and CDR2 as FQNEAQ. The CDR3 DNA follows: TGTGCCAGCAGCTTAGCTGCGGCAGGGAACGTTATCTCTGGAAACACCATATATTTT. Protein: CASSLAAAGNVISGNTIYF.

This clonotype was observed a few times. J is TRBJ2-1 and V is TRBV28; D unclear. This CDR3 contains 14 residues. Germline CDR1 reads MDHEN; CDR2 reads SYDVKM. Trimming cost V 4 bases and J 6 bases, with 13 bases left between them. The CDR3 coding sequence is TGTGCCAGCAGTTACCGGGCCCAGCTCAATGAGCAGTTCTTC. It codes for CASSYRAQLNEQFF.

The genes are TRBV7-8 and TRBJ2-1; TRBD1 aligns across 8 bases. The V and J ends lost 5 bases and 3 bases, in that order; junction bases with no gene match: 12. Per germline, CDR1 SGHVS and CDR2 FQNEAQ. There are 17 residues in the CDR3. CDR3 DNA sequence: TGTGCCAGCAGCACCCCGGGACAGGCCGTCGGCTACAATGAGCAGTTCTTC. The encoded protein is CASSTPGQAVGYNEQFF.

The genes are TRBV7-9 and TRBJ1-2; no clear D gene. With 5 bases removed from V and 0 bases from J, the gap between germline ends came to 13 bases. Germline values: CDR1 SEHNR, CDR2 FQNEAQ (reference sequence). The CDR3 has 15 amino acids. The CDR3 DNA reads as TGTGCCAGCAGCGGACTTGGGCTAGCTAACTATGGCTACACCTTC. Amino acids: CASSGLGLANYGYTF. The whole variable domain, filled in from reference TRBV7-9 and TRBJ1-2, reads DTGVSQNPRHKITKRGQNVTFRCDPISEHNRLYWYRQTLGQGPEFLTYFQNEAQLEKSRLLSDRFSAERPKGSFSTLEIQRTEQGDSAMYLCASSGLGLANYGYTFGSGTRLTVV.

This clonotype was recorded a few times. CDR3 in amino acids: CASSYLGGGNSYEQYF. CDR3 coding DNA: TGTGCCAGCAGTTACTTGGGGGGGGGAAACTCCTACGAGCAGTACTTC. This chain uses TRBV6-6 with TRBJ2-7; TRBD2 agrees at 7 bases. Germline values: CDR1 MNHNY, CDR2 SVGAGI (reference sequence). Unmatched junction bases numbered 6, after V lost 1 base and J lost 0 bases. The CDR3 extends over 16 amino acids.

The V gene is TRBV4-3, the J gene TRBJ1-1, with D hard to call. Between the trimmed V and J ends, which lost 3 bases and 3 bases, there was a span of 8 bases. Per germline, CDR1 LGHNA and CDR2 YSLEER. The CDR3 is 13 amino acids. The CDR3 DNA reads TGCGCCAGCAGCCAGGCTGACTACACTGAAGCTTTCTTT. Translation gives CASSQADYTEAFF.

The chain has TRBV28 and TRBJ1-3; no definite D call. In germline, CDR1 is MDHEN, CDR2 SYDVKM. The CDR3 has 16 amino acids. V was trimmed by 1 base and J by 0 bases, leaving 10 bases between them. The CDR3 reads CASSLFGDSSGNTIYF. In nucleotides, the CDR3 is TGTGCCAGCAGTTTATTCGGGGATAGCTCTGGAAACACCATATATTTT.

About this clonotype: This may arise from a read error, as a much more abundant clone is one base away. The chain recombines TRBV7-2 with TRBJ2-5; D is uncertain. The CDR3 spans 13 residues. V lost 1 base and J 2 bases, leaving 5 bases between the germline ends. CDR1 is SGHTA, CDR2 FQGNSA, per germline. CDR3 residues: CASSLDKQETQYF. The CDR3 DNA follows: TGTGCCAGCAGCTTAGACAAACAAGAGACCCAGTACTTC.

This chain connects TRBV7-3 to TRBJ1-1, with D tentatively TRBD1 (6 bases). With 4 bases removed from V and 5 bases from J, the gap between germline ends came to 14 bases. CDR1 SGHTA and CDR2 FQGTGA come from the germline V gene. The CDR3 consists of 14 residues. CDR3 amino acids: CASSYKQGLTEAFF. The CDR3 DNA is TGTGCCAGCAGCTACAAACAGGGATTGACTGAAGCTTTCTTT.

The genes are TRBV4-1 and TRBJ2-5, with D tentatively TRBD1 (6 bases). The CDR3 sequence is 14 residues long. V lost 4 bases and J 5 bases, leaving 14 bases between the germline ends. Germline loops: CDR1 MGHRA, CDR2 YSYEKL. CDR3 sequence reads: CASSPGQGLETQYF. CDR3 DNA sequence: TGCGCCAGCAGCCCAGGCCAGGGGTTGGAGACCCAGTACTTC.

This clonotype turned up a few times. The chain combines TRBV30 with TRBJ2-1; either TRBD1 or TRBD2 may supply D (5 bases each). Trimming shortened V by 2 bases and J by 0 bases, and 26 bases separated the two germline ends. This CDR3 has 20 residues. Looked up from germline, CDR1 is GTSNPN and CDR2 is SVGIG (reference sequence). The CDR3 protein is CAWSRGWGYQDLSSYNEQFF. The CDR3 nucleotides read TGTGCCTGGAGTCGGGGCTGGGGCTACCAGGACTTAAGCTCCTACAATGAGCAGTTCTTC. The complete variable domain, with remaining parts taken from reference TRBV30 and TRBJ2-1, reads SQTIHQWPATLVQPVGSPLSLECTVEGTSNPNLYWYRQAAGRGLQLLFYSVGIGQISSEVPQNLSASRPQDRQFILSSKKLLLSDSGFYLCAWSRGWGYQDLSSYNEQFFGPGTRLTVL.

The chain is built from TRBV27 and TRBJ2-1, with 7 bases that match TRBD2. The CDR3 has 17 residues. Germline V gene sequence: CDR1 MNHEY, CDR2 SMNVEV (reference sequence). The trim removed 6 bases at V and 12 bases at J, leaving 23 bases unmatched. The CDR3 loop is CASRGGWSAGPRNGQFF. The CDR3 bases are TGTGCCAGCAGGGGGGGGTGGAGTGCGGGACCCCGCAACGGGCAGTTCTTC.

The J gene is TRBJ2-1, the V gene TRBV7-2, with D possibly being TRBD2 (6 bases). This CDR3 is built from 13 residues. Germline CDR1 reads SGHTA; CDR2 reads FQGNSA. The V and J ends lost 2 bases and 8 bases respectively, with 10 bases between them. The CDR3 nucleotides are TGTGCCAGCAGCTTACCCAGGAGGGATGAGCAGTTCTTC. Translated: CASSLPRRDEQFF. Full variable domain (missing parts from reference TRBV7-2 and TRBJ2-1): GAGVSQSPSNKVTEKGKDVELRCDPISGHTALYWYRQSLGQGLEFLIYFQGNSAPDKSGLPSDRFSAERTGGSVSTLTIQRTQQEDSAVYLCASSLPRRDEQFFGPGTRLTVL.

This clonotype was observed a few times. The genes are TRBV20-1 and TRBJ1-1; a possible D gene is TRBD1 (5 bases). CDR3 length: 16 residues. V shed 4 bases and J shed 1 base, with 19 bases lying between them. Germline V lookup: CDR1 DFQATT, CDR2 SNEGSKA (reference sequence). The CDR3 sequence: CSATTKPPDRNTEAFF. As DNA, the CDR3 is TGCAGTGCTACTACAAAACCTCCTGACAGGAACACTGAAGCTTTCTTT.